This TCR beta chain is drawn from a study of blood T cell repertoires in COVID-19. The CDR3 contains 16 residues. Germline V gene lookup returns CDR1 SGHRS and CDR2 YFSETQ. Trimming left V 4 bases short and J 2 bases short, with 18 bases between. Clones were read by immunoSEQ multiplex PCR, and TCRdb kept only the in-frame ones, dropping some. The repertoire holds 270,000 or so clones, with around 91% as singletons. Material for sequencing was peripheral blood. The receptor was isolated from a woman in her fifties or sixties with COVID-19, enrolled during active disease. The J gene is TRBJ2-5, the V gene TRBV5-1, with D maybe TRBD1 (6 bases). CDR3 bases: TGCGCCAGCAGCCGTAGTCGGACAGCGAATCAAGAGACCCAGTACTTC. It specifies CASSRSRTANQETQYF.